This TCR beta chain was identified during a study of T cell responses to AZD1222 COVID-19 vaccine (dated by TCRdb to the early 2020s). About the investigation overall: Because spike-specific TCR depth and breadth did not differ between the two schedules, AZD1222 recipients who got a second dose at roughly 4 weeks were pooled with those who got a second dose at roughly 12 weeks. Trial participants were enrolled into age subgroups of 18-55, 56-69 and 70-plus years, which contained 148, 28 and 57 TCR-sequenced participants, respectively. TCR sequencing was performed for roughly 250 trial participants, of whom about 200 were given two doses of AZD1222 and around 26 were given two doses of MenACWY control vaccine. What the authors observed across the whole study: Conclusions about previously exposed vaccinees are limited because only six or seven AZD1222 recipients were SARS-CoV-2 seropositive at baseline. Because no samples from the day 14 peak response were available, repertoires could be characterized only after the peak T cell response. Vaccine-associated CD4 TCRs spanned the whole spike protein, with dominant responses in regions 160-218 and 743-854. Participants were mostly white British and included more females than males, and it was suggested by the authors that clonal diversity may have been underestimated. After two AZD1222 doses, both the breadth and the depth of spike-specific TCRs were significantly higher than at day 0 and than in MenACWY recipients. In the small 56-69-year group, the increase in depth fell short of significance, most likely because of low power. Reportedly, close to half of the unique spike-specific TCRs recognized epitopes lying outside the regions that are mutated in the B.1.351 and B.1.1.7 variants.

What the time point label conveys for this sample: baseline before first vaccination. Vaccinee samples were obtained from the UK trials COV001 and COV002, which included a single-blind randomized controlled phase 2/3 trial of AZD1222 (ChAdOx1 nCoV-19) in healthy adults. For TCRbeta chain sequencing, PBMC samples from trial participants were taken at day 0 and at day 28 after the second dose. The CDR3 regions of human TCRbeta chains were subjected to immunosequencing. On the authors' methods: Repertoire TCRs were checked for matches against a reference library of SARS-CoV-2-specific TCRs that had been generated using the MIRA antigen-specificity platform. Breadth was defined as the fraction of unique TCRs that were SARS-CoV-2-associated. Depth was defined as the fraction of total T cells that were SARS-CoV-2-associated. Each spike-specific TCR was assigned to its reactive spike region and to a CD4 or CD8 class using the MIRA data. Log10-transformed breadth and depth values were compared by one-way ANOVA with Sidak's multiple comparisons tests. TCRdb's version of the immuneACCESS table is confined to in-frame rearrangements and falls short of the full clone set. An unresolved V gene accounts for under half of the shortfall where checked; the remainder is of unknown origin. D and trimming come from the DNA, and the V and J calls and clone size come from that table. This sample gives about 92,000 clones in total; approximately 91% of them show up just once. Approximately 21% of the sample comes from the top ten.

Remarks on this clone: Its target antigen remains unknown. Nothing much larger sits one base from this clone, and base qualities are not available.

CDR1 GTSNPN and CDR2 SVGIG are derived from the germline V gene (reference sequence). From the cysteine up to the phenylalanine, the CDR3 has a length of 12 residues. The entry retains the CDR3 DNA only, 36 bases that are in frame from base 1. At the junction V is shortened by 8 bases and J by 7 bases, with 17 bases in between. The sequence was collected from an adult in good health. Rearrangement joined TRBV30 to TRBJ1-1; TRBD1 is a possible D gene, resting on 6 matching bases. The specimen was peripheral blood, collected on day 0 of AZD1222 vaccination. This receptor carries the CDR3 CAGGRWEGEAFF. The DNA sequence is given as TGTGCCGGGGGGCGCTGGGAAGGTGAAGCTTTCTTT.